The subject of this entry is one TCR beta chain. Antigen: not known. The data stem from a study of cytomegalovirus exposure and HLA in healthy donors. Study-level background: Earlier results showed 90 million to 120 million unique TCR beta sequences derived from approximately 180 million T cells.

PCR involved 60 Vbeta and 13 Jbeta primers. Sequenced by immunoSEQ multiplex PCR; TCRdb stores in-frame clones only, minus some. This sample yields 50,000 or so clones, of which approximately 81% are seen a single time; 2.5% to 3.5% belongs to the top ten. Study-wide results and limits: The authors later linked a missense DCLRE1C variant to TCR beta V- and J-gene trimming.

Germline V lookup: CDR1 MNHEY, CDR2 SMNVEV (reference sequence). J lost 1 base, V lost 6 bases, and 5 bases had no gene match. This CDR3 region has 15 residues. There were likely unrecorded immune exposures, though donors were nominally healthy when sampled. The clonotype originates from a woman between 18 and 30 years old in good health and CMV-seronegative. Sequencing was carried out using PBMCs. This rearrangement joins TRBV27 to TRBJ2-2; 7 bases map to TRBD2. The CDR3 region is CASRGGLGNTGELFF. As DNA, the CDR3 is TGTGCCAGCAGGGGGGGGTTGGGGAACACCGGGGAGCTGTTTTTT.